This is a list of T cell receptor beta chains from one sample in a study of CD8 T cells in Susac syndrome. One entry per CDR3 protein, called by TCRdb with MiXCR from the immunoSEQ multiplex PCR reads. The data hold under 200,000 distinct CDR3 sequences, with under 95% observed a single time. The source material was CD4+ T cells from PBMCs. These receptors were obtained from a human donor with Susac syndrome. Both conserved end residues are part of each CDR3. D genes are given only for firm matches. Clone sizes are given selectively: once, few, many, or a class where the clone is expanded.

CDR3 DNA: TGCGCCAGCACTCCTGGGGGCTCTTCCTACAATGAGCAGTTCTTC
CDR3 protein: CASTPGGSSYNEQFF
V gene: TRBV5-1
clone size: .
J gene: TRBJ2-1
D gene: .

CDR3 DNA: TGTGCCAGCAGCCAAGAAGAGCAACCCTCCTACGAGCAGTACTTC
CDR3 protein: CASSQEEQPSYEQYF
V gene: TRBV4-2
clone size: .
J gene: TRBJ2-7
D gene: .

CDR3 DNA: TGTGCCAGCAGTCCCCAGGGGGCCGCCTCCTACGAGCAGTACTTC
CDR3 protein: CASSPQGAASYEQYF
V gene: TRBV7-6
clone size: .
J gene: TRBJ2-7
D gene: TRBD1

CDR3 DNA: TGCAGCGTGCGGGGGTTTTCCTACGAGCAGTACTTC
CDR3 protein: CSVRGFSYEQYF
V gene: TRBV29-1
clone size: .
J gene: TRBJ2-7
D gene: TRBD2

CDR3 DNA: TGCAGCGTGACAGTATCTAGCACAGATACGCAGTATTTT
CDR3 protein: CSVTVSSTDTQYF
V gene: TRBV29-1
clone size: .
J gene: TRBJ2-3
D gene: .

CDR3 DNA: TGTGCCAGCAGCCACGGGGAGGACGCTCTCCACTTT
CDR3 protein: CASSHGEDALHF
V gene: TRBV3-1
clone size: .
J gene: TRBJ1-6
D gene: .

CDR3 DNA: TGCAGTGCTAGAGGTTCTAGGGGACGGAGCACAGATACGCAGTATTTT
CDR3 protein: CSARGSRGRSTDTQYF
V gene: TRBV20-1
clone size: .
J gene: TRBJ2-3
D gene: .

CDR3 DNA: TGCAGCGTCGCCCAGGGCCCTCTGGGGTACACCTTC
CDR3 protein: CSVAQGPLGYTF
V gene: TRBV29-1
clone size: .
J gene: TRBJ1-2
D gene: .

CDR3 DNA: TGTGCCAGCAGCCCCAGCAACAATCAGCCCCAGCATTTT
CDR3 protein: CASSPSNNQPQHF
V gene: TRBV6-5
clone size: .
J gene: TRBJ1-5
D gene: .

CDR3 DNA: TGCAGTGCTAGAGATTGGGCAGGGGGTCCTAACTATGGCTACACCTTC
CDR3 protein: CSARDWAGGPNYGYTF
V gene: TRBV20-1
clone size: .
J gene: TRBJ1-2
D gene: TRBD1

CDR3 DNA: TGTGCCAGCAGCTCCCCCGACAGACTACAAGAGACCCAGTACTTC
CDR3 protein: CASSSPDRLQETQYF
V gene: TRBV5-4
clone size: .
J gene: TRBJ2-5
D gene: .

CDR3 DNA: TGTGCCAGCAGTCCACGACAGGGATTCTACAATGAGCAGTTCTTC
CDR3 protein: CASSPRQGFYNEQFF
V gene: TRBV2
clone size: .
J gene: TRBJ2-1
D gene: TRBD1

CDR3 DNA: TGTGCCAGCAGCTCGACTAGCGGCCGCACAGATACGCAGTATTTT
CDR3 protein: CASSSTSGRTDTQYF
V gene: TRBV5-4
clone size: .
J gene: TRBJ2-3
D gene: TRBD2

CDR3 DNA: TGCAGTGCTGCGACTCCCACGGGCTTAAATCAGCCCCAGCATTTT
CDR3 protein: CSAATPTGLNQPQHF
V gene: TRBV20-1
clone size: once
J gene: TRBJ1-5
D gene: .

CDR3 DNA: TGTGCCAGCAGTGAAGGCGGGGCGGCGGGCAATCAGCCCCAGCATTTT
CDR3 protein: CASSEGGAAGNQPQHF
V gene: TRBV25-1
clone size: .
J gene: TRBJ1-5
D gene: .

CDR3 DNA: TGTGCCAGCAGCTTAGCTATTTCTAGCAATCAGCCCCAGCATTTT
CDR3 protein: CASSLAISSNQPQHF
V gene: TRBV7-2
clone size: .
J gene: TRBJ1-5
D gene: .

CDR3 DNA: TGCGCCAGCAGCCAGGGACAATTTGGCTACGGAAAACTGTTTTTT
CDR3 protein: CASSQGQFGYGKLFF
V gene: TRBV4-1
clone size: .
J gene: TRBJ1-4
D gene: .

CDR3 DNA: TGCGCCAGCAGCCAAGTACTAGATACCTACGAGCAGTACTTC
CDR3 protein: CASSQVLDTYEQYF
V gene: TRBV4-1
clone size: .
J gene: TRBJ2-7
D gene: .

CDR3 DNA: TGCGACGCCGCGGGGACAGCCTCCTACAATGAGCAGTTCTTC
CDR3 protein: CDAAGTASYNEQFF
V gene: TRBV29-1
clone size: once
J gene: TRBJ2-1
D gene: .

CDR3 DNA: TGCAGTGCTAGAGATCGGGAGGGGAAGGATTACGAGCAGTACTTC
CDR3 protein: CSARDREGKDYEQYF
V gene: TRBV20-1
clone size: .
J gene: TRBJ2-7
D gene: TRBD2

CDR3 DNA: TGTGCCTCCAAGAGGGGGGTTTCGTTCTTC
CDR3 protein: CASKRGVSFF
V gene: TRBV30
clone size: .
J gene: TRBJ2-1
D gene: .

CDR3 DNA: TGTGCCAGCAGTTCCTATAGTGAGCAGTTCTTC
CDR3 protein: CASSSYSEQFF
V gene: TRBV7-8
clone size: .
J gene: TRBJ2-1
D gene: .

CDR3 DNA: TGCGCCAGCAGCCGACAGGGGAAAGCCGCCTACGAGCAGTACTTC
CDR3 protein: CASSRQGKAAYEQYF
V gene: TRBV4-1
clone size: .
J gene: TRBJ2-7
D gene: TRBD1

CDR3 DNA: TGCAGCGCGGGACAGAACTATGGCTACACCTTC
CDR3 protein: CSAGQNYGYTF
V gene: TRBV29-1
clone size: .
J gene: TRBJ1-2
D gene: TRBD1

CDR3 DNA: TGTGCCAGCAGCGTAGGAGGACAGGGGTCGGAGCAGTACTTC
CDR3 protein: CASSVGGQGSEQYF
V gene: TRBV9
clone size: .
J gene: TRBJ2-7
D gene: TRBD1

CDR3 DNA: TGCAGTGCTAGAGATCCAGGCACCCAGCACACAGATACGCAGTATTTT
CDR3 protein: CSARDPGTQHTDTQYF
V gene: TRBV20-1
clone size: .
J gene: TRBJ2-3
D gene: .

CDR3 DNA: TGCAGTGCTAGGGAGGGCTATAAAGAGACCCAGTACTTC
CDR3 protein: CSAREGYKETQYF
V gene: TRBV20-1
clone size: .
J gene: TRBJ2-5
D gene: .